This T cell receptor beta chain was observed in a study of blood T cells in healthy people across ages. Study-level results: Compared with aged donors, long-lived donors showed fewer expanded clones, suggesting selection. Older individuals had lower TCR beta diversity per million T cells (the decline was roughly linear).

A second about 6 to 12 cycle PCR used barcoded and J-beta primers. TCRdb reanalysed the 5' RACE reads using MiXCR and keeps one entry per CDR3 protein. The sample has about 730,000 distinct CDR3 sequences; 40% to 45% are singletons. This clonotype was counted many times. Its antigen is still unknown. V shed 3 bases, J shed 8 bases, and the junction held 7 bases outside the gene matches. CDR1 and CDR2 (germline): SEHNR, FQNEAQ (reference sequence). CDR3 length equals 14 residues. The TCR sequence derives from a woman aged 60-70 years in good health. The sample comprised blood. The rearrangement joins TRBV7-9 to TRBJ2-1, with 7 positions matching TRBD1. CDR3 coding DNA: TGTGCCAGCAGCTTCACAGGGGTTTCTGATGAGCAGTTCTTC. The encoded protein is CASSFTGVSDEQFF.